This T cell receptor beta chain is drawn from a study of cytomegalovirus exposure and HLA in healthy donors listed by TCRdb under 2017. Background on the whole study: In an earlier analysis of 450 to 750 of the donors, approximately 260 Gb of sequence data and 120 million or so unique TCR beta sequences from roughly 180 million T cells were reported. To predict cytomegalovirus infection status, the study brought together high-throughput TCR immunosequencing, statistical association of individual TCRs with disease status, and machine learning. Genome-wide SNP genotypes for about three fifths of the roughly 670 donors were used in a later genetic analysis, which treated that subset as a discovery cohort. Besides the first cohort of more than 650 subjects, a separate validation cohort made up of roughly 120 different subjects was used. An earlier analysis of 450 to 750 of the donors used high-throughput TCR beta sequencing to judge whether each TCR beta V gene segment behaved as functional or pseudogenic. The study was designed to test whether signatures of past pathogen exposure could be identified by cataloging public T cell receptors. Rather than drawing on any new phenotypic data, the later analysis identified candidate immune exposures from TCR beta sequences and the way those sequences occurred across donors. Class I and class II HLA loci were covered by the typing at four-digit resolution. Around 330 gigabases of sequencing data and around 85 million unique TCR sequences made up an early release that covered approximately 620 HLA-typed donors. Of the 350 to 450 genotyped donors, 65% to 90% fell in the genetic ancestry cluster associated with self-reported Caucasian donors. Among a few hundred genotyped donors of the cohort, an average of approximately 250,000 unique TCR beta nucleotide sequences were sequenced per donor, about a sixth of them non-productive. Roughly 5 DR-DQ haplotypes were handled as single units for association and clustering, since linkage in the cohort was strong. Every repertoire in the discovery cohort had been generated on one and the same sequencing platform. Donor age, sex, ethnicity and CMV serostatus were compiled together with the repertoire data. The number of typed donors differed by locus: about 620-630 for A, B, C, DRB1 and DQB1; some 540 for DQA1; around 610 for DPA1; and around 450 for DPB1. The study used immunosequencing to profile the T cell repertoires of several hundred subjects and linked those repertoires to cytomegalovirus serostatus. A later analysis re-analyzed previously published TCR beta repertoires from about 600 donors and added high-resolution HLA genotyping to study TCR occurrence patterns.

V loses 7 bases, J loses 9 bases, and the germline ends lie 12 bases apart. The CDR3 measures 11 amino acids from cysteine to phenylalanine. CDR3 DNA only is kept here, 33 bases in frame from base 1. The germline V gene supplies CDR1 MNHEY and CDR2 SVGAGI. Libraries were constructed by the immunoSEQ multiplex PCR assay. For the multiplex PCR, a mixture combining 60 forward primers for TCR Vbeta segments and 13 reverse primers for TCR Jbeta segments was used. Amplification of the CDR3 region of rearranged TCR beta genes was performed with a multiplex PCR assay on genomic DNA. Amplified TCR beta libraries were sequenced as 87-base-pair reads on the Illumina HiSeq System. In the source study's methods: A later analysis counted about 82 million unique TCR beta chains across the 670 or so repertoires, and some 11 million of these chains were shared by at least two donors. A nearest-neighbor algorithm error-corrected the raw reads and collapsed the reads into unique sequences, merging closely related sequences to remove PCR and sequencing errors. To assign V, D and J gene segments, CDR3 sequences were aligned to IMGT reference sequences. Each retained sequence needed at least a six-nucleotide match to both a V gene segment and a J gene segment. A rearrangement counted as productive if the CDR3 had no stop codons and remained in frame with V and J, and every other rearrangement counted as non-productive. Following IMGT convention, CDR3 was defined as the stretch from the second conserved V-encoded cysteine up to the conserved J-encoded phenylalanine. In an earlier analysis of around 640 of the donors, sequences lacking an unambiguous match to a single V gene segment were excluded. An earlier analysis of some 500 of the donors classified V segments as functional when productive rearrangements were above 56.7% and as segregating when the standard deviation between donors was above 5%. A statistical classification framework was built for diagnosing cytomegalovirus status from the catalog of TCR beta chain sequences. In a later analysis, V and J genes were assigned by comparing TCR nucleotide sequences against IMGT/GENE-DB human TR gene sequences. The TCRdist pipeline was used in a later analysis to assign CDR3 sequences and most-parsimonious VDJ recombination scenarios. A later analysis defined each TCR beta chain by its CDR3 amino acid sequence plus V-gene family, and excluded reads lacking a unique V-gene family. As a way to deal with suspected cross-contamination and a sequencing artifact, a later analysis dropped 450 to 600 nucleotide sequences that were highly shared and had low generation probability. In a later analysis, a clonal expansion index was calculated for each public chain from normalized within-repertoire ranks of inferred template counts. In a later analysis, generation probabilities were computed with a VDJ recombination model fitted to out-of-frame rearrangements, and the resulting probabilities were checked against IGoR. Hypergeometric tests were used in a later analysis to score TCR-TCR, TCR-HLA and TCR-CMV co-occurrence, with a repertoire-size bias correction applied to the TCR pairs. False discovery rates were estimated in a later analysis by permuting HLA or CMV assignments 20 times. In a later analysis, co-occurring TCRs were grouped using DBSCAN, with TCRdist sequence similarity added in when clustering inside HLA-allele-positive subsets. Co-occurrence clustering excluded repertoires with fewer than 30,000 or more than 120,000 public chains, plus five with anomalous nucleotide sharing. This immuneACCESS table, as held by TCRdb, lists in-frame sequences with V and J called but not all clones. Of the missing ones, under half trace to an unresolved V gene in checked studies; the others have no known cause. For V, J and clone size, that table is used; D and trimming come from the DNA. The sample table records around 170,000 clones; 80% of these occur just once. 1% of the sample is taken by the ten largest.

Here is what the overall study found, with its caveats: According to a later analysis, TCR association rates differed among HLA loci, with DRB1 alleles showing the most associated TCRs and HLA-C alleles showing the fewest. Linkage disequilibrium might explain the correlated functional status among segregating V segments, but an unknown experimental factor could not be excluded. The study gave a list of 150 to 200 TCR beta chains associated with cytomegalovirus. Assigning TCR associations to individual alleles was difficult when HLA alleles, especially DR and DQ, strongly co-occurred. The sequencing pipeline was judged likely to have produced a cluster of highly shared sequence variants as a technical artifact. The earlier analysis of 587 of the donors excluded seventeen rarely observed V segments, including chromosome 9 orphons, because counts were too low. In a later analysis, 16,951 TCR beta sequences were associated with specific HLA alleles at a false discovery rate of 0.05. The only immune exposure information available for the cohort was CMV serostatus. In vitro tests confirmed that a few of the cytomegalovirus-associated TCR beta chains recognize cytomegalovirus antigens. V-gene and J-gene trimming of TCR beta chains was associated with a missense DCLRE1C variant in a later genetic analysis, and the association was replicated in an independent cohort. Some IMGT-functional V segments, including TRBV6-2 and TRBV6-3, could not be told apart with the 87-base-pair reads, so those segments were excluded. A later analysis reported that several top co-occurrence clusters appeared linked to parvovirus B19, influenza, CMV and Epstein-Barr virus. HLA typing was unavailable for some donors at each locus, so association tests used only the typed subset. The cohort was sequenced for TCR beta chains only, and without alpha or paired-chain data the features that could be detected were limited. According to a later analysis, most CMV-associated TCR beta chains appeared to be HLA-restricted, and the HLA associations seemed to be driven largely by CMV exposure. The classifier was reported to diagnose cytomegalovirus status with high specificity and sensitivity in both the original cohort and the validation cohort. The presence/absence analyses assumed that sequencing depth was roughly uniform across donors, and that assumption may not be true. In a later genetic analysis, fewer N-insertions in productive TCRs were reported among donors in an Asian-associated ancestry cluster than the approximately 670-donor mean. A further reported finding was that TCR beta sequences accurately predicted the HLA-A and HLA-B alleles for most subjects in the first cohort. In an earlier analysis of about 550 of the donors, most TCR beta V segments were observed in productive rearrangements about 87% or about 30% of the time, broadly matching IMGT annotations. While some public TCRs were present in many individuals, most TCR sequences turned up only very rarely across donors. The authors suggested that the approach could potentially be generalized to other disease states and immunological phenotypes. In a later analysis, HLA-associated TCR beta chains showed more clonal expansion and lower generation probabilities than non-associated chains that were equally common.

The cohort consisted of 600 to 700 healthy bone marrow donors. Cohort members were all nominally healthy when sampled, although unrecorded immune exposures were likely present. The donor tested CMV seropositive and was one of the 289 seropositive cohort members. A peripheral blood sample was collected from each donor, and TCR beta sequencing was performed on peripheral blood mononuclear cells. The Qiagen DNeasy Blood Extraction Kit was used to extract genomic DNA from the blood cell samples. About this clone itself: Its antigen is still unknown. No qualities accompany the bases; no much larger clone lies one base away.

The chain uses TRBV6-5 and TRBJ1-2, with TRBD1 tentatively as D gene (5 bases match). The TCR was taken from a woman aged 45-60 years in good health and CMV-seropositive. Input material: PBMCs. The base sequence is TGTGCCAGCACCGACAGAAGAAGCTACACCTTC. Its translation is CASTDRRSYTF.